The sequence of this T cell receptor beta chain was determined in a study of T cell repertoires in cytomegalovirus infection. Across the whole study: Public TCR beta signatures provided an indication of both CMV infection and a matching HLA type.

The V gene lost 4 bases and the J gene lost 0 bases, with 10 bases spanning the gap. This CDR3 contains 14 residues. Looked up from germline, CDR1 is SGHTA and CDR2 is FQGNSA. Broader study findings: HLA-C-restricted CMV-specific TCR beta clonotypes were dominant in the ex vivo response. Summed public TCR beta family frequency identified CMV carriers bearing the relevant HLA.

MiXCR, run by TCRdb on the reads, gives a single entry per CDR3 protein. The sample records roughly 230,000 distinct CDR3 sequences, approximately 22% being singletons. Remarks on this clonotype: The antigen is undetermined.

The chain links TRBV7-2 to TRBJ2-7; D not resolved. Sequencing was done on a sample of CD8+ T cells from PBMCs. This TCR derives from a human donor in good health (CMV status not recorded). Some clones in this sample may be carry-over from other donors' samples. The CDR3 spells CASSSMGSSYEQYF. The CDR3, as DNA: TGTGCCAGCAGCTCGATGGGTAGCTCCTACGAGCAGTACTTC. The complete variable domain, with remaining parts taken from reference TRBV7-2 and TRBJ2-7, reads GAGVSQSPSNKVTEKGKDVELRCDPISGHTALYWYRQSLGQGLEFLIYFQGNSAPDKSGLPSDRFSAERTGGSVSTLTIQRTQQEDSAVYLCASSSMGSSYEQYFGPGTRLTVT.